This T cell receptor beta chain stems from a study of vaccination effects on CD4 cells after COVID-19. Whole-study findings and limits: By a late point after vaccination, infection- and vaccine-induced clones had shrunk markedly through clonal contraction. Healthy vaccinees' vaccine-induced clones included only 1 of 255 that recognized common cold coronaviruses.

This CDR3 has 15 residues. V was clipped by 0 bases and J by 3 bases; unmatched bases: 2. CDR1 MGHRA and CDR2 YSYEKL come from the germline V gene. Subsequent to a culture period of under 11 days, CD4+ T cells were isolated. All study participants received two doses of BNT162b2 or mRNA-1273 vaccine. Repertoires were generated with immunoSEQ multiplex PCR, while TCRdb's copy carries only in-frame clones and drops some. The sample gives around 40,000 clones, more than 65% of which show up once; 9.5% to 10% is in the top ten. In regard to this clone: Its specificity is unknown.

The gene calls are TRBV4-1 and TRBJ2-7; 10 positions match TRBD2. The TCR was taken from a human donor who received a COVID-19 vaccine. The sample in question was CD4+ T cells from PBMCs cultured without peptide, obtained after COVID-19 vaccination. CDR3 nucleotides: TGCGCCAGCAGCCAAGAACTAGCGGGGCTCTACGAGCAGTACTTC. As protein: CASSQELAGLYEQYF.